This T cell receptor beta chain was obtained from a study of cytomegalovirus exposure and HLA in healthy donors. Looking at the study overall: A prior study identified 117 million unique TCR beta sequences from some 180 million T cells. Findings and limits, study-wide: The authors judged a highly shared variant cluster likely a sequencing artifact. A later analysis showed that HLA-associated TCR beta chains had undergone more clonal expansion than equally common others.

This CDR3 is 14 amino acids long. V lost 0 bases, J lost 6 bases, and 2 bases stayed unmatched. Germline CDR1 MGHRA, CDR2 YSYEKL. PCR primers comprised 60 Vbeta and 13 Jbeta primers. Generated by immunoSEQ multiplex PCR, the TCRdb table keeps only in-frame clones and is missing some. The sample holds 85,000 to 100,000 clones, about four fifths seen once. This clone has only a few counts. Its antigen is not identified. This chain joins TRBV4-1 and TRBJ2-7; 10 bases are a match to TRBD2. The clonotype was recovered from a male donor in good health and CMV-seropositive. The sample taken for sequencing was PBMCs. CDR3 protein: CASSQDTSGVEQYF. CDR3 bases: TGCGCCAGCAGCCAAGATACTAGCGGGGTCGAGCAGTACTTC.